This TCR beta chain was observed in a study of cytomegalovirus exposure and HLA in healthy donors. Study conclusions and caveats: In a later analysis, most CMV-associated TCR beta chains appeared HLA-restricted.

Primers for the PCR totalled 60 Vbeta and 13 Jbeta. Generated by immunoSEQ multiplex PCR, the TCRdb table keeps only in-frame clones and is missing some. The table includes under 200,000 clones, around 80% detected once. Germline V gives CDR1 MDHEN, CDR2 SYDVKM. CDR3 length: 15 amino acids. Turning to this clone: Its target is not known. An end of the junction does not agree with germline; a read error may underlie this.

The chain carries TRBV28 and TRBJ2-7; 13 nucleotides match TRBD2. The TCR comes from a male donor in good health and CMV-seropositive. The sequenced material came from PBMCs. In nucleotides, the CDR3 is TGTGCCAGCAGGGGAGGGGGACTAGCGGGATACGGGCAGTACTTC. This codes for CASRGGGLAGYGQYF. Full variable domain (remainder filled in from reference TRBV28 and TRBJ2-7): DVKVTQSSRYLVKRTGEKVFLECVQDMDHENMFWYRQDPGLGLRLIYFSYDVKMKEKGDIPEGYSVSREKKERFSLILESASTNQTSMYLCASRGGGLAGYGQYFGPGTRLTVT.